This T cell receptor (beta chain) derives from a study of OX40 agonist ivuxolimab in advanced cancers. Study context: The study treated patients with ivuxolimab, an agonistic anti-OX40 (CD134) antibody. A partial response was reached by three patients: one with hepatocellular carcinoma and two with cutaneous melanoma. The study, taken as a whole, reports: Expanded clones were, on average, more numerous among CD8+ T cells than CD4+. At 0.1-3.0 mg/kg, partial responders had clonal expansion among the lowest observed.

Of note for this clone: Its specificity is unknown.

The assay was immunoSEQ multiplex PCR, and TCRdb's table has in-frame clones only and misses some. The data hold tens of thousands of clones, with roughly 89% observed a single time. Trimming took 4 bases from V and 2 from J; bases not matched to a gene: 5. In germline, CDR1 is SGHDT, CDR2 YYEEEE. This CDR3 has 15 amino acids. This sequence was found in an adult with an advanced solid tumor such as melanoma, head and neck, liver or kidney cancer. The specimen comprised CD4+ or CD8+ T cells sorted from blood, sampled in a trial of the OX40 agonist ivuxolimab. V gene TRBV5-6 combines with J gene TRBJ2-3, with TRBD2 matching over 9 bases. CDR3 DNA: TGTGCCAGCAGCCCATTAGCGGGGGCCACAGATACGCAGTATTTT. The encoded protein is CASSPLAGATDTQYF.